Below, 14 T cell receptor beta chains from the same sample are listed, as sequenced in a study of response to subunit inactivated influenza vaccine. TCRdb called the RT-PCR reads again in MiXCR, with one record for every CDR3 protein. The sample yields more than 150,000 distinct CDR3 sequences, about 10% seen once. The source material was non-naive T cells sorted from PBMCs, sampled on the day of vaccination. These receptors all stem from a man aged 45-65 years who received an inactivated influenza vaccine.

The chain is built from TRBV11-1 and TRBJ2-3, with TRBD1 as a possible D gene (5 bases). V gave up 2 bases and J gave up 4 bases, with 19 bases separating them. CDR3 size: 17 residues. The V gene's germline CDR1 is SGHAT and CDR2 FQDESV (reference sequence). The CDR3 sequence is CASSLSRSVGVADTQYF. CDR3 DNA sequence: TGTGCCAGCAGCTTATCGCGAAGCGTAGGGGTGGCAGATACGCAGTATTTT.

The CDR3 bases are TGCAGTGCTCCTGCATCCTATACGCAGTATTTT. It yields the protein CSAPASYTQYF. The V gene is TRBV20-1, the J gene TRBJ2-3; D is ambiguous. Germline V gene sequence: CDR1 DFQATT, CDR2 SNEGSKA (reference sequence). The CDR3 consists of 11 residues. V was clipped by 5 bases and J by 7 bases, with 10 bases between them.

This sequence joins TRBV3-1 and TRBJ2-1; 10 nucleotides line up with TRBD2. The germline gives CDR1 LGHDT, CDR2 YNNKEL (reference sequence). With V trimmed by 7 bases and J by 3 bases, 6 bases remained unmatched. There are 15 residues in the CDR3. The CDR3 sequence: CASTLIAGGYNEQFF. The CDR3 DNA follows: TGTGCCAGCACCCTAATAGCGGGGGGCTACAATGAGCAGTTCTTC.

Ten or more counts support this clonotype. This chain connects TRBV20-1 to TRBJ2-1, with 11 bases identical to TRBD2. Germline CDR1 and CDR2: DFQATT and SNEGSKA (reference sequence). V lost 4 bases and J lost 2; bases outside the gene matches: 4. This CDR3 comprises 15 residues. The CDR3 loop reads CSAIPSGGPYNEQFF. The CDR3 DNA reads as TGCAGTGCTATTCCTAGCGGGGGGCCCTACAATGAGCAGTTCTTC.

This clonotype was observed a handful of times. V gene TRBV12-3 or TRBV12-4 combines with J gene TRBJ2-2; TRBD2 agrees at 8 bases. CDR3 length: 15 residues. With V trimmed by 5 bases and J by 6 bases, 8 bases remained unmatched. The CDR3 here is CASSSIGRGAGELFF. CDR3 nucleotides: TGTGCCAGCAGTAGCATTGGGCGGGGGGCCGGGGAGCTGTTTTTT.

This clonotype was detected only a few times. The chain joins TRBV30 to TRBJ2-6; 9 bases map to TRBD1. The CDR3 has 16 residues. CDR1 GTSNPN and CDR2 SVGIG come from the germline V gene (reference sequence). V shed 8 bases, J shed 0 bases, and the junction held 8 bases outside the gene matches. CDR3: CARSGQGLSGANVLTF. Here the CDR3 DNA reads TGTGCCCGCTCGGGACAGGGACTCTCTGGGGCCAACGTCCTGACTTTC.

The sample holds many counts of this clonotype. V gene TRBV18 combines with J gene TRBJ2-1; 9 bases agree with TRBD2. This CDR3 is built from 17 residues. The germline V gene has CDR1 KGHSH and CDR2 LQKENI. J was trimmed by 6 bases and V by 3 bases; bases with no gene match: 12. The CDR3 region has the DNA TGTGCCAGCTCACCCCGGGATAGCGGGAGAGCCGGCAATGAGCAGTTCTTC. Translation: CASSPRDSGRAGNEQFF.

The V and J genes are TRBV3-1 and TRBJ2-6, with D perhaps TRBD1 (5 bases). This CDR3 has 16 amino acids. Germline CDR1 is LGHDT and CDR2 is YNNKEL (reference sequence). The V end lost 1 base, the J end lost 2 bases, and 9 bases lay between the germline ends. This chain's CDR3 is CASSQGFRAGANVLTF. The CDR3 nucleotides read TGTGCCAGCAGCCAAGGTTTCAGGGCTGGGGCCAACGTCCTGACTTTC.

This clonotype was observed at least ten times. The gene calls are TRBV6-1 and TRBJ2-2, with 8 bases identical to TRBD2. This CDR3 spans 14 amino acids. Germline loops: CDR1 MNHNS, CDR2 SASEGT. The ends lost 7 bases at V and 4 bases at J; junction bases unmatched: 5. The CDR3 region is CASNSGTATGELFF. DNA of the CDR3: TGTGCCAGCAATAGCGGGACTGCCACCGGGGAGCTGTTTTTT.

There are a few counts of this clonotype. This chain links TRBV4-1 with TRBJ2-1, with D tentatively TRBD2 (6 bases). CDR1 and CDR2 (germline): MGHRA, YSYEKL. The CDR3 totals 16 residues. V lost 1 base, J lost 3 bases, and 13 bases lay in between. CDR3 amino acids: CASSQAGGQGYNEQFF. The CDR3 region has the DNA TGCGCCAGCAGCCAAGCAGGAGGGCAAGGCTACAATGAGCAGTTCTTC.

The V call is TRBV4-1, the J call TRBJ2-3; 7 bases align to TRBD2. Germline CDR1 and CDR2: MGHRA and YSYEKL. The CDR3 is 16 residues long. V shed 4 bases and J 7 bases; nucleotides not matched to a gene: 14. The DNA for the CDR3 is TGCGCCAGCAGCCGAGGCGTTGCGGGAGTACTGAATACGCAGTATTTT. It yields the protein CASSRGVAGVLNTQYF.

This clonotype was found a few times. CDR3 sequence (DNA): TGTGCCAGCAGCTTTAGCGGGAGTAGCGACGAGCAGTACTTC. Residues: CASSFSGSSDEQYF. V usage is TRBV7-9 and J usage is TRBJ2-7; 9 bases align to TRBD2. Looked up from germline, CDR1 is SEHNR and CDR2 is FQNEAQ (reference sequence). V was pared by 3 bases and J by 5 bases, with 5 bases of the junction left unmatched. There are 14 residues in the CDR3.

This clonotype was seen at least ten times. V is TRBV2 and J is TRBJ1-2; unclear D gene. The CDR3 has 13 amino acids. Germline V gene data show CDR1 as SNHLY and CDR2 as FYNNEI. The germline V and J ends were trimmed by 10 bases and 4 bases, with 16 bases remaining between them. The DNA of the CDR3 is TGTGCCACCACAATGGGGAAACTCTATGGCTACACCTTC. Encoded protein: CATTMGKLYGYTF.

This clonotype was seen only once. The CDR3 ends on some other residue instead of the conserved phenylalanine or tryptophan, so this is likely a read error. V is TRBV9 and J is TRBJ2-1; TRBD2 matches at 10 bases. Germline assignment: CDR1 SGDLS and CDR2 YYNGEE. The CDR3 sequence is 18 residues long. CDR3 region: CAGSGLAGVESSYNEQFI. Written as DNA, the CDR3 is TGTGCCGGCAGCGGGCTAGCGGGAGTAGAGAGCTCCTACAATGAGCAGTTCATC.